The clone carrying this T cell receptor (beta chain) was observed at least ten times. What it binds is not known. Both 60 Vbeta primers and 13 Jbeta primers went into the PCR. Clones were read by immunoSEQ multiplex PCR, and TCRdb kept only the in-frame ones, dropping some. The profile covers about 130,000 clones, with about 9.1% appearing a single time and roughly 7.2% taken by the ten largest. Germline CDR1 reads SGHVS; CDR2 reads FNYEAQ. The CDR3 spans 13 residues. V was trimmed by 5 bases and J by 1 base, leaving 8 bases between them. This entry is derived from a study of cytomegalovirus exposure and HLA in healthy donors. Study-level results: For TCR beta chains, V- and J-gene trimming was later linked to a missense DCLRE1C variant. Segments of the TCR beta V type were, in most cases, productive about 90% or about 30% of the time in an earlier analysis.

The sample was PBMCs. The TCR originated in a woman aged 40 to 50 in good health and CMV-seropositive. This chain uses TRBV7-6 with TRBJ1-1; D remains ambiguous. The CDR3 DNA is TGTGCCAGCAGCGCGGGCCAGAACACTGAAGCTTTCTTT. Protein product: CASSAGQNTEAFF.